What follows is one T cell receptor (beta chain) and its context. The antigen is unknown. These data come from a study of shared clonotypes between healthy human individuals. Study-wide background: Each donor contributed plates that comprised three CD4 naive, three CD4 memory, two CD8 naive and one CD8 memory.

Investigators spread the genomic DNA of each subset evenly over several immunoSEQ plates. Generated by immunoSEQ multiplex PCR, the TCRdb table keeps only in-frame clones and is missing some. The sample records 850,000 to 1,200,000 clones, roughly 80% being singletons. Findings and limits, study-wide: Read depth was anticipated to influence clonotype sharing among donors.

CDR3 length: 14 amino acids. The germline V gene encodes CDR1 GTSNPN and CDR2 SVGIG (reference sequence). V was cut by 2 bases and J by 5 bases, with 13 bases left in between. V and J are TRBV30 and TRBJ1-5, with a possible D match to TRBD1 (5 bases). The sequencing sample was made of memory CD4+ T cells sorted from blood. Subset: CD45RA-negative fraction. The source is a man younger than 30 in good health. CDR3 loop: CAWSQLTGDQPQHF. CDR3 sequence (DNA): TGTGCCTGGAGTCAGTTGACGGGGGATCAGCCCCAGCATTTT. The full variable domain, rest sourced from reference TRBV30 and TRBJ1-5, is SQTIHQWPATLVQPVGSPLSLECTVEGTSNPNLYWYRQAAGRGLQLLFYSVGIGQISSEVPQNLSASRPQDRQFILSSKKLLLSDSGFYLCAWSQLTGDQPQHFGDGTRLSIL.